Each of the 24 T cell receptor beta chains below was sequenced from the same sample in a study of T cells expressing NK-cell markers. TCRdb reprocessed the 5' RACE reads and keeps a single row for each CDR3 protein, giving no DNA. The sample holds fewer than 300,000 distinct CDR3 sequences. Sequencing was done on a sample of blood T cells: a sorted CD56 or NKG2C T cell subset, CD4+ or CD8+ T cells, or bulk PBMC T cells (not recorded which). The source of these receptors is a woman between 18 and 70 years old in good health.

This chain's CDR3 is CASSSTPGRGYTQYF. The gene calls are TRBV7-2 and TRBJ2-3; the D gene TCRdb calls, TRBD1, cannot be checked with no DNA. The germline V gene encodes CDR1 SGHTA and CDR2 FQGNSA. CDR3 length: 15 residues. Based on the CDR3 plus reference TRBV7-2 and TRBJ2-3, the full variable domain is GAGVSQSPSNKVTEKGKDVELRCDPISGHTALYWYRQSLGQGLEFLIYFQGNSAPDKSGLPSDRFSAERTGGSVSTLTIQRTQQEDSAVYLCASSSTPGRGYTQYFGPGTRLTVL.

This chain uses TRBV18 with TRBJ1-2; the TCRdb call, TRBD1, lacks DNA for checking. The CDR3 has 15 amino acids. The germline V gene encodes CDR1 KGHSH and CDR2 LQKENI. CDR3 in amino acids: CASSPGVGGTYGYTF.

V is TRBV7-2 and J is TRBJ2-7; TCRdb outputs TRBD1, but without DNA this stays unchecked. This CDR3 is built from 13 residues. Germline CDR1 is SGHTA and CDR2 is FQGNSA. The CDR3 here is CASSLGTNYEQYF.

The chain uses TRBV5-6 and TRBJ1-5; absent DNA, TCRdb's TRBD1 call cannot be checked. The CDR3 sequence is 16 residues long. Germline CDR1 SGHDT, CDR2 YYEEEE. The CDR3 region is CASSLKGQGPLWPQHF.

V usage is TRBV20-1 and J usage is TRBJ1-5; the TCRdb D gene call, TRBD1, has no DNA to confirm it. CDR3 length: 15 amino acids. Germline V lookup: CDR1 DFQATT, CDR2 SNEGSKA (reference sequence). This CDR3 is CSGMDGRAADQPQHF.

The V call is TRBV29-1, the J call TRBJ2-1; the D call of TRBD1 rests on TCRdb alone, since no DNA is present to check it. The CDR3 has 12 residues. Germline CDR1 and CDR2: SQVTM and ANQGSEA. CDR3 in amino acids: CSADRIPNEQFF.

The V gene is TRBV5-1, the J gene TRBJ2-7; as DNA is missing, the TRBD2 call by TCRdb cannot be tested. The CDR3 length is 14 residues. The germline V gene has CDR1 SGHRS and CDR2 YFSETQ. CDR3 loop: CASSLLPSSYEQYF.

The chain couples TRBV9 to TRBJ2-5; as DNA is missing, the TRBD2 call by TCRdb cannot be tested. The CDR3 has 16 amino acids. Germline CDR1 and CDR2: SGDLS and YYNGEE. CDR3 region: CASSVGIDGGKETQYF.

The chain carries TRBV12-3 or TRBV12-4 and TRBJ2-5; TCRdb gives TRBD2 as the D gene, but with no DNA this cannot be confirmed. The CDR3 sequence is 14 residues long. CDR3 sequence reads: CASSFFGRKETQYF.

The chain joins TRBV12-3 or TRBV12-4 to TRBJ1-1; with no DNA, the TCRdb D assignment of TRBD1 cannot be verified. The CDR3 covers 14 residues. CDR3 sequence: CASRERDRGSEAFF.

J is TRBJ1-4 and V is TRBV20-1; TCRdb gives TRBD1 as the D gene, but with no DNA this cannot be confirmed. CDR3 size: 11 residues. Germline-derived CDR1 and CDR2 are DFQATT and SNEGSKA (reference sequence). The CDR3 loop reads CSAFAGEKLFF.

J is TRBJ1-1 and V is TRBV29-1; the D call of TRBD1 rests on TCRdb alone, since no DNA is present to check it. CDR1 is SQVTM, CDR2 ANQGSEA, per germline. This CDR3 is built from 13 residues. The CDR3 here is CSVDPDERTEAFF.

The CDR3 reads CSASRRGARPVSYNEQFF. The V and J genes are TRBV20-1 and TRBJ2-1; TCRdb outputs TRBD2, but without DNA this stays unchecked. The CDR3 is 18 residues long. In germline, CDR1 is DFQATT, CDR2 SNEGSKA (reference sequence).

J is TRBJ1-4 and V is TRBV7-2; TCRdb picks TRBD1, but there is no DNA to check that call. Germline V gene data show CDR1 as SGHTA and CDR2 as FQGNSA. This CDR3 contains 15 residues. This CDR3 reads CASSLSAGGYEKLFF.

The chain employs TRBV3-1 and TRBJ1-3; TCRdb's D call of TRBD1 is untestable without DNA. The V gene's germline CDR1 is LGHDT and CDR2 YNNKEL (reference sequence). The CDR3 has 16 amino acids. The CDR3 is CASSPARTASGNTIYF.

The chain has TRBV7-2 and TRBJ2-3. The CDR3 is made up of 13 amino acids. Per the germline V gene, CDR1 is SGHTA and CDR2 is FQGNSA. The chain's CDR3 is CASSLLYTDTQYF. Variable domain in full (rest from reference TRBV7-2 and TRBJ2-3): GAGVSQSPSNKVTEKGKDVELRCDPISGHTALYWYRQSLGQGLEFLIYFQGNSAPDKSGLPSDRFSAERTGGSVSTLTIQRTQQEDSAVYLCASSLLYTDTQYFGPGTRLTVL.

The rearrangement joins TRBV27 to TRBJ2-7; TCRdb names TRBD2, which stays unverified in the absence of DNA. Germline lookup yields CDR1 MNHEY and CDR2 SMNVEV (reference sequence). This CDR3 is 15 amino acids long. This chain's CDR3 is CASSALSGRGYEQYF.

This rearrangement joins TRBV5-1 to TRBJ2-1; there is no DNA to check the TCRdb D call of TRBD2. This CDR3 has 15 residues. The germline CDR1 and CDR2 sequences are SGHRS and YFSETQ. CDR3: CASSLDGLVIDEQFF.

The rearrangement uses TRBV12-3 or TRBV12-4 and TRBJ2-3. The CDR3 length is 12 residues. This CDR3 is CASSFRLDTQYF.

The chain links TRBV6-5 to TRBJ2-7; the D gene TCRdb calls, TRBD1, cannot be checked with no DNA. CDR1 is MNHEY, CDR2 SVGAGI, per germline. This CDR3 is built from 13 residues. The CDR3 protein is CASSYARDYEQYF.

The V gene is TRBV7-2, the J gene TRBJ1-2. The CDR3 runs 14 residues. In germline, CDR1 is SGHTA, CDR2 FQGNSA. The CDR3 sequence: CASTTGSRFGGYTF.

The chain carries TRBV7-3 and TRBJ2-1; TCRdb indicates TRBD2, and absent DNA this call remains unverified. The CDR3 runs 16 residues. The germline V gene encodes CDR1 SGHTA and CDR2 FQGTGA. The CDR3 sequence is CASSLTRGTRDNEQFF. Drawing the rest from reference TRBV7-3 and TRBJ2-1, the complete variable domain is GAGVSQTPSNKVTEKGKYVELRCDPISGHTALYWYRQSLGQGPEFLIYFQGTGAADDSGLPNDRFFAVRPEGSVSTLKIQRTERGDSAVYLCASSLTRGTRDNEQFFGPGTRLTVL.

The V and J genes are TRBV20-1 and TRBJ2-1. CDR3 size: 14 residues. Per the germline V gene, CDR1 is DFQATT and CDR2 is SNEGSKA (reference sequence). The CDR3: CSAFDSFSYNEQFF.

The chain couples TRBV4-3 to TRBJ1-6. The CDR3 consists of 14 residues. Germline V gene data show CDR1 as LGHNA and CDR2 as YSLEER. This CDR3 is CASSPGTDGRPLHF.